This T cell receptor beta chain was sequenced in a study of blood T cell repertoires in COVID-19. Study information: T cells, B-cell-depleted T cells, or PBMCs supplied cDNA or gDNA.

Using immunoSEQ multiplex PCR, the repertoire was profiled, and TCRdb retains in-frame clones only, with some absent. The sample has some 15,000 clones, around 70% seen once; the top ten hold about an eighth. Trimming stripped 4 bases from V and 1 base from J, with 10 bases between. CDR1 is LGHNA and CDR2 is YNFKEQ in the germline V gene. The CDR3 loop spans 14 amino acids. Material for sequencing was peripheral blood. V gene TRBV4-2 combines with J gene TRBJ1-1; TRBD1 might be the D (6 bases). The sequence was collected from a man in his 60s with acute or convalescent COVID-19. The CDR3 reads CASSPDSRNTEAFF. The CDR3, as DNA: TGTGCCAGCAGCCCGGACAGTCGGAACACTGAAGCTTTCTTT.